This T cell receptor beta chain was obtained from a study of T-cell memory formation after mild COVID-19. 5'RACE with constant-segment primers yielded barcoded, UMI-tagged TCR alpha and TCR beta cDNA libraries. TCRdb processed the 5' RACE reads anew with MiXCR; each CDR3 protein has one entry. The table records around 510,000 distinct CDR3 sequences, roughly 21% of them present only once. The V gene's germline CDR1 is SGHTA and CDR2 FQGTGA. The CDR3 is made up of 16 amino acids. Trimming removed 0 bases at V and 9 bases at J, with 18 bases between. The clonotype comes from an adult woman who had mild COVID-19 (a few samples of this study predate the infection). Cell type and time point are not known. The chain has TRBV7-3 and TRBJ2-4; D is uncertain. Sequencing was performed on PBMCs or a T cell subset sorted from them (not recorded which). CDR3 nucleotide sequence: TGTGCCAGCAGCTTAACCCCTCCGGACCGATATGGCATTCAGTACTTC. This gives the protein CASSLTPPDRYGIQYF.